This TCR beta chain was profiled in a study of T cell responses to AZD1222 COVID-19 vaccine. Between the trimmed V and J ends, which lost 4 bases and 3 bases, there was a span of 7 bases. The CDR3 covers 13 residues. The germline gives CDR1 LGHDT, CDR2 YNNKEL (reference sequence). Repertoires were generated with immunoSEQ multiplex PCR, while TCRdb's copy carries only in-frame clones and drops some. The table lists roughly 80,000 clones, around nine tenths of them singletons. A note on this clone: Its antigen is unknown.

General study findings and limits: At study baseline, merely more than 5 AZD1222 recipients were seropositive.

Pooled samples include second doses given at about 4 or 12 weeks. The starting material was peripheral blood, obtained 28 days after the second AZD1222 dose. The chain combines TRBV3-1 (or the pseudogene TRBV3-2) with TRBJ1-5; D unresolved. The sequence derives from an adult who received the AZD1222 COVID-19 vaccine. CDR3 sequence: CASSRSPNQPQHF. The CDR3 coding sequence is TGTGCCAGCAGCCGATCCCCCAATCAGCCCCAGCATTTT.